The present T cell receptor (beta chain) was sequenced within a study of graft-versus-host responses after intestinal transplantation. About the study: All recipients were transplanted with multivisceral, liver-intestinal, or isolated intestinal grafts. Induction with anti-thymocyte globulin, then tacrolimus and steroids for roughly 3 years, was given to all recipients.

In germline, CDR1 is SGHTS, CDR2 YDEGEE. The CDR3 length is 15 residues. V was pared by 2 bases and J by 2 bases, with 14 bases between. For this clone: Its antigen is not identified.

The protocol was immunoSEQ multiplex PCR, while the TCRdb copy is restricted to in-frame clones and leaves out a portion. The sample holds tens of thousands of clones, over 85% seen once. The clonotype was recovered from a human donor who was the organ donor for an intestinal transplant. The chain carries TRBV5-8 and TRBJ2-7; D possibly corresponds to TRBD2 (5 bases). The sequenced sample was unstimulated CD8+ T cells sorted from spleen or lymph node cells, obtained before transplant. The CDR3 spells CASSFWSGSPYEQYF. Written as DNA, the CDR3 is TGTGCCAGCAGCTTCTGGAGCGGCAGCCCCTACGAGCAGTACTTC.